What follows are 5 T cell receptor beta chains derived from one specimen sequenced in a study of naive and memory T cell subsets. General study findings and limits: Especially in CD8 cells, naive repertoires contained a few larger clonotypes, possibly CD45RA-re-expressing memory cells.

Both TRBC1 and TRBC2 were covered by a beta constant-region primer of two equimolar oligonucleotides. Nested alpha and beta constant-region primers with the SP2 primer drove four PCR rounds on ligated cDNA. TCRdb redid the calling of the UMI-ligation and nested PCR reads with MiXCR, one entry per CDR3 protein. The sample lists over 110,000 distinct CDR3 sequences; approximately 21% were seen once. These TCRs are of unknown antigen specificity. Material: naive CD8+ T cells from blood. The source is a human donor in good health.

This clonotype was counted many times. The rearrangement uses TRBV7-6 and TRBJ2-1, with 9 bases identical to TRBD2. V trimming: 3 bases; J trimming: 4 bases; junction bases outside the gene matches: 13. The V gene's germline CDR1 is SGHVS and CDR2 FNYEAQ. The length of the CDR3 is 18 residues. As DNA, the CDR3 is TGTGCCAGCAGCTTTGGAGCGGGAGGTCCTAATAATTACAATGAGCAGTTCTTC. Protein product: CASSFGAGGPNNYNEQFF.

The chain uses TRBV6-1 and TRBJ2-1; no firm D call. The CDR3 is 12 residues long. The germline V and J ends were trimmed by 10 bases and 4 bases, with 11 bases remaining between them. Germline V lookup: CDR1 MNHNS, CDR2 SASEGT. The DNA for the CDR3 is TGTGCCACCCGAGCACTTTACAATGAGCAGTTCTTC. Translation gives CATRALYNEQFF.

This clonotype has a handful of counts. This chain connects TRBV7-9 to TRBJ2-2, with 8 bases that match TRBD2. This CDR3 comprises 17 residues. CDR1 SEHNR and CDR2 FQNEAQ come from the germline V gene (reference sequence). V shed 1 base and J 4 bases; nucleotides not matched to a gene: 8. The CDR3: CASSLGTGGIVTGELFF. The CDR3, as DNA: TGTGCCAGCAGCTTAGGGACGGGAGGGATCGTCACCGGGGAGCTGTTTTTT.

The CDR3 DNA reads TGTGCCAGCAGCTTAAACGGCAGGGGGGCGGATGAGCAGTTCTTC. Its translation: CASSLNGRGADEQFF. The chain employs TRBV7-3 and TRBJ2-1, with a weak D call TRBD1 (7 bases). V lost 1 base and J lost 8, with 15 bases in between. Germline V gene sequence: CDR1 SGHTA, CDR2 FQGTGA. The CDR3 runs to 15 residues.

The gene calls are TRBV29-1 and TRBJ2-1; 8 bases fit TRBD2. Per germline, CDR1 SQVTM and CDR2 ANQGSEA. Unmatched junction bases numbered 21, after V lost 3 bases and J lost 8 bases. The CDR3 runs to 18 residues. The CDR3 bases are TGCAGCGTTGACTTTGTTGCTACTAGCGGCAGAGAAGCCCATGAGCAGTTCTTC. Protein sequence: CSVDFVATSGREAHEQFF.